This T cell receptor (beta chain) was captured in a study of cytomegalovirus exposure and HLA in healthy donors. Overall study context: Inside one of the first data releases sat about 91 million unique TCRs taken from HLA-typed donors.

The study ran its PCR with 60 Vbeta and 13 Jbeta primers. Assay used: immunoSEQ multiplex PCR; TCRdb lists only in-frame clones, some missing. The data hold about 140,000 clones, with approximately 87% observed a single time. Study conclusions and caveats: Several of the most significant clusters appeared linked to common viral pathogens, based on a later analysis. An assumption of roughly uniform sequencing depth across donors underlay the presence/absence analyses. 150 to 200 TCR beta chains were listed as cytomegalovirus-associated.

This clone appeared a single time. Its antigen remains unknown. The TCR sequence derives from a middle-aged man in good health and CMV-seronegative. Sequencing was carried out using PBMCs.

The CDR3 region has the DNA TGTGCCAGCAGTGACGACATTTTCTACGAGCAGTACTTC. Protein product: CASSDDIFYEQYF. J is TRBJ2-7 and V is TRBV25-1, with D unresolved. V was cut by 3 bases and J by 3 bases, with 9 bases left in between. Germline V gene data show CDR1 as MGHDK and CDR2 as SYGVNS. The CDR3 runs to 13 residues.